By frequency, the clone carrying this TCR beta chain registers large (0.1 to 1%). From germline, CDR1 is DFQATT and CDR2 SNEGSKA (reference sequence). The CDR3 loop spans 11 amino acids. This specimen belongs to a study of CD8 T cells in cerebrospinal fluid in Alzheimer's disease. TCRdb processed the 10x single-cell sequencing reads again and assigns one entry to each CDR3 protein, with no DNA. The sample table includes about 1,500 distinct CDR3 sequences. The clonotype was recovered from a human donor in good health. J is TRBJ2-3 and V is TRBV20-1. Sequencing was performed on cerebrospinal fluid. CDR3 amino acids: CSARPADTQYF.